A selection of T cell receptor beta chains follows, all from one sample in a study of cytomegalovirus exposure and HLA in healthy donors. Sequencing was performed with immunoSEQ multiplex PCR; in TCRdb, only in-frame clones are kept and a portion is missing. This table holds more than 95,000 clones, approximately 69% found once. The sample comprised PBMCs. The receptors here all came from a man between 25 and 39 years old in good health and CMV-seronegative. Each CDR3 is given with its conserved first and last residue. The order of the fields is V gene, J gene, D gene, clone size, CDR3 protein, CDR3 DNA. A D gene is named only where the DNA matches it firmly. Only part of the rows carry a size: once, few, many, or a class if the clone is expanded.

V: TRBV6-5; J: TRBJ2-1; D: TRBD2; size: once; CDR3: CASSSGTSGSNEQFF; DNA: TGTGCCAGCAGTTCCGGGACTAGCGGGAGCAATGAGCAGTTCTTC
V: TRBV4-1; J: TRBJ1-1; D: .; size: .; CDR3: CASSQSFFRGPPEAFF; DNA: TGCGCCAGCAGCCAAAGTTTCTTCAGGGGACCCCCTGAAGCTTTCTTT
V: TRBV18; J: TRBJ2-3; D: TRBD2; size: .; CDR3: CASAPQSGRTDTQYF; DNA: TGTGCCAGCGCCCCCCAAAGCGGGAGGACAGATACGCAGTATTTT
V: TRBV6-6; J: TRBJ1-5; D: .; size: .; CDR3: CASRRGGVFNQPQHF; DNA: TGTGCCAGCAGACGGGGGGGGGTTTTCAATCAGCCCCAGCATTTT
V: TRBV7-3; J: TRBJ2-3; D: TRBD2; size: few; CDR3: CASSLTGGREGLDTDTQYF; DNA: TGTGCCAGCAGCTTAACTGGGGGGCGGGAGGGCCTAGACACAGATACGCAGTATTTT
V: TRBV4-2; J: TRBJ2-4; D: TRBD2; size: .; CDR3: CASSQASGGAKNIQYF; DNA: TGTGCCAGCAGCCAAGCTAGCGGGGGAGCCAAAAACATTCAGTACTTC
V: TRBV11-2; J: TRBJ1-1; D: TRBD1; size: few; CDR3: CASSFGRGQRAFF; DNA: TGTGCCAGCAGCTTTGGCAGGGGGCAAAGAGCTTTCTTT
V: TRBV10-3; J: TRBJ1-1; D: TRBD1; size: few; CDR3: CAIRSDRTNTEAFF; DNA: TGTGCCATCAGGTCGGACAGGACGAACACTGAAGCTTTCTTT
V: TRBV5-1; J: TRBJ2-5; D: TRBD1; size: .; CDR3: CASSVTGEETQYF; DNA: TGCGCCAGCAGCGTGACAGGGGAAGAGACCCAGTACTTC
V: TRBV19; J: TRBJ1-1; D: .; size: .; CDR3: CASSQTGNTEAFF; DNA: TGTGCCAGTAGTCAGACAGGGAACACTGAAGCTTTCTTT
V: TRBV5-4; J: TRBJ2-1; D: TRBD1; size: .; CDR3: CASSGRDRANEQFF; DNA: TGTGCCAGCAGCGGCCGGGACAGGGCGAATGAGCAGTTCTTC
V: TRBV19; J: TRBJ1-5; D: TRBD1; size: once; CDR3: CASSPDRGATQPQHF; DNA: TGTGCCAGTAGTCCGGACAGGGGCGCTACCCAGCCCCAGCATTTT
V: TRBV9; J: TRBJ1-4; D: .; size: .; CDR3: CASSETAINEKLFF; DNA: TGTGCCAGCAGCGAGACAGCGATAAATGAAAAACTGTTTTTT
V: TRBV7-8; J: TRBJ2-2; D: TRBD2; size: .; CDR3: CASSLVAGEGTGELFF; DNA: TGTGCCAGCAGCTTAGTAGCGGGAGAGGGGACCGGGGAGCTGTTTTTT
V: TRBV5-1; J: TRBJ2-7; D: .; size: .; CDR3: CASSSTLREQYF; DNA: TGCGCCAGCAGCTCCACCCTGCGCGAGCAGTACTTC
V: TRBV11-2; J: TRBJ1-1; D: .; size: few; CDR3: CASSSYGRRKETEAFF; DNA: TGTGCCAGCAGCTCCTACGGGCGGAGGAAAGAAACTGAAGCTTTCTTT
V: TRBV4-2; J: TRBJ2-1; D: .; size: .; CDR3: CASSQDGNSYNEQFF; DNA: TGTGCCAGCAGCCAAGACGGGAACTCCTACAATGAGCAGTTCTTC
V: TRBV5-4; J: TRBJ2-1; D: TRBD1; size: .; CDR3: CASSPSWQGAAEQFF; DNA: TGTGCCAGCAGCCCCTCGTGGCAGGGGGCAGCTGAGCAGTTCTTC
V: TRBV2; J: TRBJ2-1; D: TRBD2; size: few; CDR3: CASSPRLAGDNEQFF; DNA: TGTGCCAGCAGTCCCCGACTAGCGGGTGACAATGAGCAGTTCTTC
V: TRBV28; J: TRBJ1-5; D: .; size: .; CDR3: CASSPGGSNQPQHF; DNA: TGTGCCAGCAGTCCCGGAGGGTCCAATCAGCCCCAGCATTTT
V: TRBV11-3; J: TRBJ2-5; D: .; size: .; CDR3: CASSSGGPYQETQYF; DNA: TGTGCCAGCAGCTCAGGAGGACCATACCAAGAGACCCAGTACTTC
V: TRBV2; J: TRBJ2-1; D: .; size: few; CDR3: CASSRNEQFF; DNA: TGTGCCAGCAGTCGGAATGAGCAGTTCTTC
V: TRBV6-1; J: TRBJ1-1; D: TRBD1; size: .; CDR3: CASSRSPGQGTAFF; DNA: TGTGCCAGCAGCCGTAGTCCGGGACAGGGGACAGCTTTCTTT
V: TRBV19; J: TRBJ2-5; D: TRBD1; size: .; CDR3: CASSIHRRGLETQYF; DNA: TGTGCCAGTAGTATCCACCGCAGGGGGCTGGAGACCCAGTACTTC
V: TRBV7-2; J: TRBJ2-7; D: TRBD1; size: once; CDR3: CASSRDRGEREQYF; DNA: TGTGCCAGCAGCCGGGACAGGGGAGAGAGGGAGCAGTACTTC
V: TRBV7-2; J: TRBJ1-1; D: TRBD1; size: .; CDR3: CASSLVAGQGLTEAFF; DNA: TGTGCCAGCAGCTTAGTTGCTGGACAGGGGCTCACTGAAGCTTTCTTT
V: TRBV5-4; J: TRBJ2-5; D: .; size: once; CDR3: CASSLDTGQETQYF; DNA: TGTGCCAGCAGCTTGGATACAGGGCAAGAGACCCAGTACTTC
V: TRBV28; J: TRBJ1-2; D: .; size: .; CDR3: CASGPVGGNYGYTF; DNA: TGTGCCAGCGGCCCCGTGGGGGGAAACTATGGCTACACCTTC
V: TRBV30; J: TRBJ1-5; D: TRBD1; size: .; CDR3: CAWSLQGGQPQHF; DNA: TGTGCCTGGAGTCTACAGGGGGGACAGCCCCAGCATTTT
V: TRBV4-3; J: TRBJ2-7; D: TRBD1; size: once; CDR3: CASSQRPQGIHEQYF; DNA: TGCGCCAGCAGCCAAAGACCACAGGGGATCCACGAGCAGTACTTC
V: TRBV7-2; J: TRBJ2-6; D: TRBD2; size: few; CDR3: CASSTTSGTGANVLTF; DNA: TGTGCCAGCAGCACCACTAGCGGGACAGGGGCCAACGTCCTGACTTTC
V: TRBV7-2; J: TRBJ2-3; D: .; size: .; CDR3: CASAVVSDTQYF; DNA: TGTGCCAGCGCGGTGGTTTCAGATACGCAGTATTTT
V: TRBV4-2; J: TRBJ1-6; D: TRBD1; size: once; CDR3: CASSQAQGQGISPLHF; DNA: TGTGCCAGCAGCCAAGCCCAGGGACAGGGAATTTCACCCCTCCACTTT
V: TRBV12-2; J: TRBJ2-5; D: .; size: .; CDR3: CASRSYRDRDLFRETQYF; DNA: TGTGCAAGTCGCAGCTACCGGGACAGGGATTTATTTAGGGAGACCCAGTACTTC
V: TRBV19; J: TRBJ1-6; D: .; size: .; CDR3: CASSKGQGNSPLHF; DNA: TGTGCCAGTAGTAAGGGACAAGGAAATTCACCCCTCCACTTT
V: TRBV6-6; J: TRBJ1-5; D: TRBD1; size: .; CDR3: CASSLETGFQPQHF; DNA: TGTGCCAGCAGTCTCGAGACAGGGTTTCAGCCCCAGCATTTT
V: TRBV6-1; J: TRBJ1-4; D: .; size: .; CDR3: CASRKTDFNEKLFF; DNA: TGTGCCAGCAGAAAGACAGACTTTAATGAAAAACTGTTTTTT
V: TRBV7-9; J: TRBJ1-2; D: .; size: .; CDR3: CSSSPGGDSRDANYGYTF; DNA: TGTTCCAGCAGCCCCGGAGGGGACTCCAGGGATGCTAACTATGGCTACACCTTC
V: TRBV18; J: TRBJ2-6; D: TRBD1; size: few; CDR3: CASSLMTGTPGANVLTF; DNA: TGTGCCAGCTCACTAATGACAGGGACGCCTGGGGCCAACGTCCTGACTTTC
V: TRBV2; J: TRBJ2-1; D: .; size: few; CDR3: CASSERAMGQFF; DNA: TGTGCCAGCAGTGAGAGGGCAATGGGACAGTTCTTC
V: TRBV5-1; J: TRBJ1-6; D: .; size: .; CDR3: CASSPERGQPSSPLHF; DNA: TGCGCCAGCAGCCCCGAGAGGGGACAACCATCTTCACCCCTCCACTTT